This TCR beta chain was sequenced for a study of blood T cell repertoires in COVID-19. For the study at large: From the United States, Italy and Spain came samples of acute and convalescent COVID-19.

Recovered status in Cohort 3 required two negative PCRs, clearance, or symptom resolution. Assay: immunoSEQ multiplex PCR; the TCRdb copy retains only in-frame clones and omits some. The table has about 350,000 clones, over 75% seen once; the top ten hold about 0.93%. Germline-derived CDR1 and CDR2 are MDHEN and SYDVKM. This CDR3 has 16 amino acids. The V gene lost 3 bases and the J gene lost 0 bases, with 12 bases spanning the gap. The rearrangement joins TRBV28 to TRBJ2-4; no clear D gene. The specimen was PBMCs or T cells enriched from blood (not recorded which). The sequence derives from a woman in her twenties or thirties who had recovered from COVID-19. CDR3 amino acids: CASSFRGPLAKNIQYF. The CDR3 region has the DNA TGTGCCAGCAGTTTTCGTGGCCCTCTAGCCAAAAACATTCAGTACTTC.